The 3 T cell receptor beta chains below come from one sample, sequenced in a study of T cells in Graves' hyperthyroidism and ophthalmopathy. TCR beta CDR3 regions were amplified from RNA transcripts. In the first-round RT-PCR of the TCR CDR3, the HTBI primer set was used. MiXCR, applied by TCRdb to the multiplex PCR reads, yields one record per CDR3 protein. The sample yields about 350,000 distinct CDR3 sequences, roughly 19% seen once. Sequenced input: blood. The receptor set was obtained from a woman aged 18 to 35 with Graves' hyperthyroidism.

This clonotype was detected only a few times. The J gene is TRBJ2-2, the V gene TRBV5-1, with D unclear. The CDR3 runs to 15 residues. The ends were cut back, 0 bases at V and 6 bases at J, with 12 bases in the middle. Germline CDR1 reads SGHRS; CDR2 reads YFSETQ. As DNA, the CDR3 is TGCGCCAGCAGCTTGGGACACGTCGGTCCCGGGGAGCTGTTTTTT. As protein: CASSLGHVGPGELFF.

The chain links TRBV2 to TRBJ2-5; perhaps D is TRBD1 or TRBD2 (5 bases each). Germline-derived CDR1 and CDR2 are SNHLY and FYNNEI. Trimming left V 3 bases short and J 4 bases short, with 21 bases between. CDR3 length equals 17 residues. The CDR3 protein is CASSEDLGTTIGETQYF. DNA for the CDR3: TGTGCCAGCAGTGAGGACCTGGGGACGACGATCGGAGAGACCCAGTACTTC.

This clonotype was picked up a small number of times. The V and J genes are TRBV18 and TRBJ1-2; D unresolved. CDR3 length: 14 amino acids. V lost 3 bases, J lost 10 bases, and 18 bases lay in between. Germline assignment: CDR1 KGHSH and CDR2 LQKENI. In DNA form, the CDR3 reads TGTGCCAGCTCACCCACGCCGGGGTATATTGACTACACCTTC. Its translation: CASSPTPGYIDYTF.